One sample yielded the 18 T cell receptor beta chains listed below, sequenced in a study of T cells after yellow fever vaccination. From the 5' RACE reads, TCRdb called clonotypes with MiXCR, one entry per CDR3 protein. This table holds under 550,000 distinct CDR3 sequences, 21% found once. The sample consisted of PBMCs, taken roughly 20 days after the first yellow fever vaccination. The receptor set was obtained from a man aged 18 to 35 who received the YFV17D yellow fever vaccine.

This clonotype has just a few counts. The genes are TRBV20-1 and TRBJ1-1; the D is unclear. The V end was cut by 4 bases, the J end by 0 bases, with 9 bases between. Per germline, CDR1 DFQATT and CDR2 SNEGSKA (reference sequence). CDR3 length: 13 amino acids. The CDR3 sequence: CSATVPMNTEAFF. CDR3 DNA sequence: TGCAGTGCTACGGTCCCCATGAACACTGAAGCTTTCTTT.

The rearrangement joins TRBV7-6 to TRBJ2-2; 8 nucleotides align to TRBD1. The germline V gene encodes CDR1 SGHVS and CDR2 FNYEAQ. V lost 4 bases, J lost 1 base, and 8 bases stayed unmatched. This CDR3 contains 17 residues. The CDR3 DNA sequence: TGTGCCAGCAGCTCCAAGATCGGGACAGGGAACACCGGGGAGCTGTTTTTT. Translating it yields CASSSKIGTGNTGELFF.

This clonotype has only a few counts. The genes are TRBV7-3 and TRBJ2-3; a weak D match, TRBD1 (6 bases). Germline-derived CDR1 and CDR2 are SGHTA and FQGTGA. CDR3 length equals 15 residues. The V end lost 5 bases, the J end lost 4 bases, and 16 bases lay between the germline ends. CDR3 loop: CASSKAQGQADTQYF. CDR3 DNA: TGTGCCAGCAGCAAAGCCCAGGGGCAAGCAGATACGCAGTATTTT.

The chain employs TRBV4-2 and TRBJ2-3, with 8 bases matching TRBD2. CDR3 size: 16 residues. Trimming cost V 4 bases and J 2 bases; bases outside gene matches: 8. Germline CDR1 and CDR2: LGHNA and YNFKEQ. This CDR3 reads CASSLGGGEFTDTQYF. CDR3 DNA sequence: TGTGCCAGCAGCCTCGGGGGGGGGGAGTTCACAGATACGCAGTATTTT.

V and J are TRBV6-1 and TRBJ1-4, with 7 nucleotides matching TRBD1. V shed 6 bases and J 8 bases; nucleotides not matched to a gene: 9. This CDR3 comprises 14 residues. CDR1 MNHNS and CDR2 SASEGT come from the germline V gene. CDR3 loop: CASRAPGQREKLFF. Here the CDR3 DNA reads TGTGCCAGCAGGGCACCGGGACAGCGGGAAAAACTGTTTTTT.

The chain has TRBV12-3 or TRBV12-4 and TRBJ2-1, with D unresolved. CDR3 length: 15 residues. Trimming took off 6 bases at V and 6 bases at J, with 18 bases between the two ends. The chain's CDR3 is CASSRLGVGVNEQFF. The CDR3, as DNA: TGTGCCAGCAGCCGACTGGGCGTAGGAGTCAATGAGCAGTTCTTC.

This chain joins TRBV20-1 and TRBJ2-7; the D gene is possibly TRBD2 (5 bases). Trimming removed 6 bases from V and 6 bases from J, with 21 bases in between. This CDR3 comprises 14 residues. Germline assignment: CDR1 DFQATT and CDR2 SNEGSKA (reference sequence). DNA of the CDR3: TGCAGTGCCGCCCCCGGGATAACTTCTAGCGAGCAGTACGTC. Protein product: CSAAPGITSSEQYV.

The gene calls are TRBV19 and TRBJ1-6; tentative D call: TRBD1 (5 bases). Trimming removed 9 bases from V and 5 bases from J, with 17 bases in between. The CDR3 loop spans 15 amino acids. Germline CDR1 is LNHDA and CDR2 is SQIVND (reference sequence). The CDR3 DNA reads as TGTGCCAGGGCCCTCGCGGGGGACCATAATTCACCCCTCCACTTT. This gives the protein CARALAGDHNSPLHF.

The chain combines TRBV12-3 or TRBV12-4 with TRBJ1-3; D gene unclear. The CDR3 has 15 residues. Trimming left V 7 bases short and J 4 bases short, with 17 bases between. The CDR3 DNA reads TGTGCCAGCACCCCCGGACGCGGTCGGGGAAACACCATATATTTT. Amino acid sequence: CASTPGRGRGNTIYF.

This chain joins TRBV6-5 and TRBJ1-4; 7 positions match TRBD1. Trimming took 2 bases from V and 7 from J; bases not matched to a gene: 7. CDR1 MNHEY and CDR2 SVGAGI come from the germline V gene. The CDR3 has 15 residues. DNA of the CDR3: TGTGCCAGCAGTTACCGGACAGGAGGGGCTGAAAAACTGTTTTTT. This sequence encodes CASSYRTGGAEKLFF.

The chain carries TRBV2 and TRBJ2-2, with D possibly matching TRBD2 (5 bases). Trimming left V 9 bases short and J 7 bases short, with 18 bases between. In germline, CDR1 is SNHLY, CDR2 FYNNEI. This CDR3 comprises 14 residues. CDR3 sequence (DNA): TGTGCCAGTTCGATCGGACTGTCCAACGGGGAGCTGTTTTTT. Encoded protein: CASSIGLSNGELFF.

V gene TRBV4-1 combines with J gene TRBJ2-5; TRBD1 agrees at 7 bases. CDR1 is MGHRA and CDR2 is YSYEKL in the germline V gene. Trimming cost V 8 bases and J 1 base; bases outside gene matches: 10. There are 15 residues in the CDR3. The DNA of the CDR3 is TGCGCCAGCGCCCGGACAGGTCTAATCCAAGAGACCCAGTACTTC. This encodes CASARTGLIQETQYF.

There are a few counts of this clonotype. This chain uses TRBV4-1 with TRBJ1-1; tentatively, D is TRBD1 (5 bases). Germline V gives CDR1 MGHRA, CDR2 YSYEKL. CDR3 length: 17 amino acids. V lost 2 bases to trimming and J lost 1 base, with 17 bases between them. CDR3 coding DNA: TGCGCCAGCAGCCAAAGGTACCCGACTCAGGGGAACACTGAAGCTTTCTTT. It translates to CASSQRYPTQGNTEAFF.

This clonotype was recorded only once. This sequence joins TRBV27 and TRBJ1-3; D possibly corresponds to TRBD1 (5 bases). The CDR3 covers 14 residues. The germline gives CDR1 MNHEY, CDR2 SMNVEV (reference sequence). Trimming removed 5 bases from V and 2 bases from J, with 10 bases in between. Here the CDR3 reads CASSPTTAGNTIYF. The DNA of the CDR3 is TGTGCCAGCAGTCCGACGACAGCTGGAAACACCATATATTTT.

This clonotype was counted a few times. The gene calls are TRBV3-1 and TRBJ2-4; unclear D gene. Germline loops: CDR1 LGHDT, CDR2 YNNKEL (reference sequence). The CDR3 is 13 residues long. V was clipped by 0 bases and J by 12 bases, with 12 bases between them. This CDR3 is CASSQDIGSSQYF. CDR3 bases: TGTGCCAGCAGCCAAGATATTGGCAGCTCTCAGTACTTC.

This chain uses TRBV27 with TRBJ1-2; 7 bases are a match to TRBD1. The CDR3 has 15 amino acids. The V and J ends lost 6 bases and 7 bases, in that order; junction bases with no gene match: 14. Germline CDR1 and CDR2: MNHEY and SMNVEV (reference sequence). The CDR3 coding sequence is TGTGCCAGCAGCCGATACACCGGGACAGATCCTGGCTACACCTTC. This translates into CASSRYTGTDPGYTF.

The chain combines TRBV7-2 with TRBJ2-2; D is unclear. There are 14 residues in the CDR3. V dropped 5 bases and J dropped 3 bases, with 10 bases sitting between them. Germline V gene data show CDR1 as SGHTA and CDR2 as FQGNSA. The CDR3 is CASSPSRDTGELFF. Here the CDR3 DNA reads TGTGCCAGCAGCCCGTCTAGAGACACCGGGGAGCTGTTTTTT.

This clonotype came up many times. The chain couples TRBV7-2 to TRBJ2-1, with D perhaps matching TRBD2 (5 bases). With 3 bases removed from V and 9 bases from J, the gap between germline ends came to 12 bases. The CDR3 contains 13 residues. Germline V lookup: CDR1 SGHTA, CDR2 FQGNSA. The CDR3 DNA sequence: TGTGCCAGCAGCTTCACTAGGGATGGTGAGCAGTTCTTC. Translating gives CASSFTRDGEQFF. Based on the CDR3 plus reference TRBV7-2 and TRBJ2-1, the full variable domain is GAGVSQSPSNKVTEKGKDVELRCDPISGHTALYWYRQSLGQGLEFLIYFQGNSAPDKSGLPSDRFSAERTGGSVSTLTIQRTQQEDSAVYLCASSFTRDGEQFFGPGTRLTVL.